Listed below are T cell receptor beta chains from one sample, sequenced in a study of cytomegalovirus exposure and HLA in healthy donors. TCRdb keeps only in-frame clones here, not all; method: immunoSEQ multiplex PCR. The table shows tens of thousands of clones, with 84% occurring only once. Source material: PBMCs. The receptors were gathered from a man aged 18 to 35 in good health and CMV-seronegative. Both conserved end residues are part of each CDR3. A D gene is named only where the DNA matches it firmly. Clone size appears in some rows only: once, few, many, or a class for an expanded clone.

CDR3 DNA: TGTGCCAGCAGCGGGACAGGCAGAGATTATGGCTACACCTTC
CDR3 protein: CASSGTGRDYGYTF
J gene: TRBJ1-2
CDR3 length: 14
clone size: NA
D gene: TRBD1
V gene: TRBV7-9

CDR3 DNA: TGTGCCAGCAGTGTCGGGACTCCCCAAAGGGAGGCCTATGGCTACACCTTC
CDR3 protein: CASSVGTPQREAYGYTF
J gene: TRBJ1-2
CDR3 length: 17
clone size: NA
D gene: NA
V gene: TRBV27

CDR3 DNA: TGCGCCAGCAGCCCGACCCCGGGTGAGCAGTTCTTC
CDR3 protein: CASSPTPGEQFF
J gene: TRBJ2-1
CDR3 length: 12
clone size: NA
D gene: NA
V gene: TRBV4-1

CDR3 DNA: TGTGCCTGGAGTGGACTAGAAAAACTGTTTTTT
CDR3 protein: CAWSGLEKLFF
J gene: TRBJ1-4
CDR3 length: 11
clone size: NA
D gene: NA
V gene: TRBV30

CDR3 DNA: TGTGCCAGCAGCTTATACAGGGTTGGTGAGCCCCAGCATTTT
CDR3 protein: CASSLYRVGEPQHF
J gene: TRBJ1-5
CDR3 length: 14
clone size: NA
D gene: NA
V gene: TRBV5-5

CDR3 DNA: TGTGCCAGCAGTTACGGAGGGGCCTTCACCGGGGAGCTGTTTTTT
CDR3 protein: CASSYGGAFTGELFF
J gene: TRBJ2-2
CDR3 length: 15
clone size: once
D gene: NA
V gene: TRBV6-5

CDR3 DNA: TGCAGCGCCGGGGACAGCTCCTACAATGAGCAGTTCTTC
CDR3 protein: CSAGDSSYNEQFF
J gene: TRBJ2-1
CDR3 length: 13
clone size: NA
D gene: TRBD1
V gene: TRBV29-1

CDR3 DNA: TGTGCCAGTAGTTCAGGGGTCTCCTACAATGAGCAGTTCTTC
CDR3 protein: CASSSGVSYNEQFF
J gene: TRBJ2-1
CDR3 length: 14
clone size: NA
D gene: NA
V gene: TRBV19

CDR3 DNA: TGCAGCGCAGCCGGGACTAGCGCCGCATTACAAGAGACCCAGTACTTC
CDR3 protein: CSAAGTSAALQETQYF
J gene: TRBJ2-5
CDR3 length: 16
clone size: NA
D gene: TRBD2
V gene: TRBV29-1

CDR3 DNA: TGTGCCGGCAGCGTAAGTGGCAGTCACCAGCCCCAGCATTTT
CDR3 protein: CAGSVSGSHQPQHF
J gene: TRBJ1-5
CDR3 length: 14
clone size: NA
D gene: NA
V gene: TRBV9

CDR3 DNA: TGCAGCGTCCGAACGGTAGCCAAAAACATTCAGTACTTC
CDR3 protein: CSVRTVAKNIQYF
J gene: TRBJ2-4
CDR3 length: 13
clone size: NA
D gene: NA
V gene: TRBV29-1

CDR3 DNA: TGTGCCAGCAGTGTGGGGCCCAATTCACCCCTCCACTTT
CDR3 protein: CASSVGPNSPLHF
J gene: TRBJ1-6
CDR3 length: 13
clone size: NA
D gene: NA
V gene: TRBV25-1

CDR3 DNA: TGCGCCAGCAGCCCCGGCCCAGGACTAGCGGGAGGCAACGAGCAGTACTTC
CDR3 protein: CASSPGPGLAGGNEQYF
J gene: TRBJ2-7
CDR3 length: 17
clone size: few
D gene: TRBD2
V gene: TRBV4-3

CDR3 DNA: TGTGCCTGGATCAAAGCGGGAGGCTCCTACGAGCAGTACTTC
CDR3 protein: CAWIKAGGSYEQYF
J gene: TRBJ2-7
CDR3 length: 14
clone size: NA
D gene: TRBD2
V gene: TRBV30

CDR3 DNA: TGTGCCAGCTCACCCATTTTGGGCGACAATGAGCAGTTCTTC
CDR3 protein: CASSPILGDNEQFF
J gene: TRBJ2-1
CDR3 length: 14
clone size: NA
D gene: NA
V gene: TRBV18

CDR3 DNA: TGTGCCAGCCGCAACGAGGGGACACTCTATGGCTACACCTTC
CDR3 protein: CASRNEGTLYGYTF
J gene: TRBJ1-2
CDR3 length: 14
clone size: NA
D gene: NA
V gene: TRBV6-5

CDR3 DNA: TGTGCCAGCAGCCCGACCTGGACTAGCCTGGTGGATACGCAGTATTTT
CDR3 protein: CASSPTWTSLVDTQYF
J gene: TRBJ2-3
CDR3 length: 16
clone size: few
D gene: TRBD2
V gene: TRBV11-2

CDR3 DNA: TGTGCCAGCAGCGTCACCGATGGCACCAAAAACATTCAGTACTTC
CDR3 protein: CASSVTDGTKNIQYF
J gene: TRBJ2-4
CDR3 length: 15
clone size: NA
D gene: NA
V gene: TRBV9

CDR3 DNA: TGCGCCAGCAGCCAAGCCCCCTCAGCGAACACCGGGGAGCTGTTTTTT
CDR3 protein: CASSQAPSANTGELFF
J gene: TRBJ2-2
CDR3 length: 16
clone size: NA
D gene: NA
V gene: TRBV4-1

CDR3 DNA: TGTGCCAGCAGCTCGGGACTAGCGCCCGGGGAGCTGTTTTTT
CDR3 protein: CASSSGLAPGELFF
J gene: TRBJ2-2
CDR3 length: 14
clone size: NA
D gene: TRBD2
V gene: TRBV7-9

CDR3 DNA: TGTGCCAGCGGGGAGAATTCCTACAATGAGCAGTTCTTC
CDR3 protein: CASGENSYNEQFF
J gene: TRBJ2-1
CDR3 length: 13
clone size: NA
D gene: NA
V gene: TRBV6-5

CDR3 DNA: TGTGCCAGCAGTGACGACAGAATAGCTAACTATGGCTACACCTTC
CDR3 protein: CASSDDRIANYGYTF
J gene: TRBJ1-2
CDR3 length: 15
clone size: NA
D gene: NA
V gene: TRBV2

CDR3 DNA: TGTGCCAGCAGCTTAGTTAGCGGCCTATACAATGAGCAGTTCTTC
CDR3 protein: CASSLVSGLYNEQFF
J gene: TRBJ2-1
CDR3 length: 15
clone size: NA
D gene: NA
V gene: TRBV7-2

CDR3 DNA: TGTGCCAGCAGACAGCAGACGAACACTGAAGCTTTCTTT
CDR3 protein: CASRQQTNTEAFF
J gene: TRBJ1-1
CDR3 length: 13
clone size: NA
D gene: NA
V gene: TRBV28

CDR3 DNA: TGTGCCAGCAGTGAACCAGCGGTCTCCTACAATGAGCAGTTCTTC
CDR3 protein: CASSEPAVSYNEQFF
J gene: TRBJ2-1
CDR3 length: 15
clone size: NA
D gene: NA
V gene: TRBV2

CDR3 DNA: TGTGCCAGCACCAGGACTAGCGGGACCTACAATGAGCAGTTCTTC
CDR3 protein: CASTRTSGTYNEQFF
J gene: TRBJ2-1
CDR3 length: 15
clone size: NA
D gene: TRBD2
V gene: TRBV9

CDR3 DNA: TGCAGCGTTGAAGATCCCAGATACACCTTC
CDR3 protein: CSVEDPRYTF
J gene: TRBJ1-2
CDR3 length: 10
clone size: NA
D gene: NA
V gene: TRBV29-1

CDR3 DNA: TGTGCCAGCTGCCAGGGGCTCCAGTCAACTAATGAAAAACTGTTTTTT
CDR3 protein: CASCQGLQSTNEKLFF
J gene: TRBJ1-4
CDR3 length: 16
clone size: NA
D gene: NA
V gene: TRBV6-6

CDR3 DNA: TGTGCCAGCAGTGGTCGGACAGGGGGCCACAATGAGCAGTTCTTC
CDR3 protein: CASSGRTGGHNEQFF
J gene: TRBJ2-1
CDR3 length: 15
clone size: NA
D gene: TRBD1
V gene: TRBV6-1

CDR3 DNA: TGTGCCAGCAGCTTGGACATCGTTCCTAACTATGGCTACACCTTC
CDR3 protein: CASSLDIVPNYGYTF
J gene: TRBJ1-2
CDR3 length: 15
clone size: NA
D gene: NA
V gene: TRBV7-9

CDR3 DNA: TGTGCCAGCAGTAGACTTGTTAGCTCCTACAATGAGCAGTTCTTC
CDR3 protein: CASSRLVSSYNEQFF
J gene: TRBJ2-1
CDR3 length: 15
clone size: NA
D gene: NA
V gene: TRBV14

CDR3 DNA: TGTGCCATCAGTGGCTTCCTACTCTCCTACGAGCAGTACTTC
CDR3 protein: CAISGFLLSYEQYF
J gene: TRBJ2-7
CDR3 length: 14
clone size: NA
D gene: NA
V gene: TRBV10-3

CDR3 DNA: TGCGCCAGCAGGCCAACTAGCGGGCCGTACAATGAGCAGTTCTTC
CDR3 protein: CASRPTSGPYNEQFF
J gene: TRBJ2-1
CDR3 length: 15
clone size: NA
D gene: TRBD2
V gene: TRBV5-1

CDR3 DNA: TGTGCCAGCAGTTTAGTACAGGGTAGGGAAAAACTGTTTTTT
CDR3 protein: CASSLVQGREKLFF
J gene: TRBJ1-4
CDR3 length: 14
clone size: NA
D gene: NA
V gene: TRBV28

CDR3 DNA: TGCGCCAGCAGTGAGTCCGGGACAACTGAAGCAACTAATGAAAAACTGTTTTTT
CDR3 protein: CASSESGTTEATNEKLFF
J gene: TRBJ1-4
CDR3 length: 18
clone size: NA
D gene: NA
V gene: TRBV10-2

CDR3 DNA: TGTGCCAGCAGCCAGGGGGCCCTTGAAAAACTGTTTTTT
CDR3 protein: CASSQGALEKLFF
J gene: TRBJ1-4
CDR3 length: 13
clone size: NA
D gene: TRBD1
V gene: TRBV28

CDR3 DNA: TGTGCCAGCAGCACCTCCCAGGGGGGCGGCTACACCTTC
CDR3 protein: CASSTSQGGGYTF
J gene: TRBJ1-2
CDR3 length: 13
clone size: NA
D gene: TRBD1
V gene: TRBV7-2

CDR3 DNA: TGCAGCGTACGGAGGGCGTTGGACACCGGGGAGCTGTTTTTT
CDR3 protein: CSVRRALDTGELFF
J gene: TRBJ2-2
CDR3 length: 14
clone size: NA
D gene: NA
V gene: TRBV29-1

CDR3 DNA: TGTGCCAGCAGCGCGTACACGAACACTGAAGCTTTCTTT
CDR3 protein: CASSAYTNTEAFF
J gene: TRBJ1-1
CDR3 length: 13
clone size: NA
D gene: NA
V gene: TRBV9

CDR3 DNA: TGTGCCAGCAGTGAATTAAGCGCCTATGGCTACACCTTC
CDR3 protein: CASSELSAYGYTF
J gene: TRBJ1-2
CDR3 length: 13
clone size: NA
D gene: NA
V gene: TRBV6-1

CDR3 DNA: TGTGCCAGCAGCCCCCCGGGACAGGGTACCTACGAGCAGTACTTC
CDR3 protein: CASSPPGQGTYEQYF
J gene: TRBJ2-7
CDR3 length: 15
clone size: few
D gene: TRBD1
V gene: TRBV5-6

CDR3 DNA: TGTGCCAGTAGGACCCGAGACAGCACTGAAGCTTTCTTT
CDR3 protein: CASRTRDSTEAFF
J gene: TRBJ1-1
CDR3 length: 13
clone size: NA
D gene: NA
V gene: TRBV19

CDR3 DNA: TGTGCCTGGAGCCCCCAGGCCTACGAGCAGTACTTC
CDR3 protein: CAWSPQAYEQYF
J gene: TRBJ2-7
CDR3 length: 12
clone size: NA
D gene: NA
V gene: TRBV30

CDR3 DNA: TGTGCCAGCAGCGTAGAATTGAGGGCCTCCTACAATGAGCAGTTCTTC
CDR3 protein: CASSVELRASYNEQFF
J gene: TRBJ2-1
CDR3 length: 16
clone size: NA
D gene: NA
V gene: TRBV9

CDR3 DNA: TGTGCCAGCAGCTTGGGACACATGAACACTGAAGCTTTCTTT
CDR3 protein: CASSLGHMNTEAFF
J gene: TRBJ1-1
CDR3 length: 14
clone size: NA
D gene: NA
V gene: TRBV7-2

CDR3 DNA: TGCGCCAGCACCATAAGTCTAGACTGGGACTATGGCTACACCTTC
CDR3 protein: CASTISLDWDYGYTF
J gene: TRBJ1-2
CDR3 length: 15
clone size: NA
D gene: NA
V gene: TRBV5-1

CDR3 DNA: TGTGCCAGCAGTGGGCGGGGCCGCACAGATACGCAGTATTTT
CDR3 protein: CASSGRGRTDTQYF
J gene: TRBJ2-3
CDR3 length: 14
clone size: NA
D gene: NA
V gene: TRBV6-1

CDR3 DNA: TGTGCCAGCAGCCCCACGGGACTAGCGGGTCAACTCTACAATGAGCAGTTCTTC
CDR3 protein: CASSPTGLAGQLYNEQFF
J gene: TRBJ2-1
CDR3 length: 18
clone size: NA
D gene: TRBD2
V gene: TRBV4-2

CDR3 DNA: TGTGCCAGCAGCGGGCGGGATCAAGAGACCCAGTACTTC
CDR3 protein: CASSGRDQETQYF
J gene: TRBJ2-5
CDR3 length: 13
clone size: NA
D gene: NA
V gene: TRBV9

CDR3 DNA: TGTGCCATCACTGAAGGAGGAGGGTATGGCTACACCTTC
CDR3 protein: CAITEGGGYGYTF
J gene: TRBJ1-2
CDR3 length: 13
clone size: NA
D gene: NA
V gene: TRBV10-3

CDR3 DNA: TGTGCCAGCAGTTACTCAGGGGGGGACACTGAAGCTTTCTTT
CDR3 protein: CASSYSGGDTEAFF
J gene: TRBJ1-1
CDR3 length: 14
clone size: once
D gene: NA
V gene: TRBV6-5

CDR3 DNA: TGTGCCAGCAAGGGCGGGAAAACCTACAATGAGCAGTTCTTC
CDR3 protein: CASKGGKTYNEQFF
J gene: TRBJ2-1
CDR3 length: 14
clone size: few
D gene: NA
V gene: TRBV5-4

CDR3 DNA: TGTGCCAGCAGCAGGACTAGCGGGAGCTACGAGCAGTACTTC
CDR3 protein: CASSRTSGSYEQYF
J gene: TRBJ2-7
CDR3 length: 14
clone size: NA
D gene: TRBD2
V gene: TRBV6-5

CDR3 DNA: TGTGCCAGCAGCAACTCCAGGGGGGATAGGGGAGGCACTGAAGCTTTCTTT
CDR3 protein: CASSNSRGDRGGTEAFF
J gene: TRBJ1-1
CDR3 length: 17
clone size: NA
D gene: TRBD1
V gene: TRBV4-2

CDR3 DNA: TGTGCCAGCAGGGATGAGAGGAACATTCAGTACTTC
CDR3 protein: CASRDERNIQYF
J gene: TRBJ2-4
CDR3 length: 12
clone size: NA
D gene: NA
V gene: TRBV6-1

CDR3 DNA: TGTGCCAGTAGTCCGGCGACAGGGTCCACTGAAGCTTTCTTT
CDR3 protein: CASSPATGSTEAFF
J gene: TRBJ1-1
CDR3 length: 14
clone size: NA
D gene: TRBD1
V gene: TRBV19

CDR3 DNA: TGTGCCAGTAGTTTCGGGGTTAGTGGCAATCAGCCCCAGCATTTT
CDR3 protein: CASSFGVSGNQPQHF
J gene: TRBJ1-5
CDR3 length: 15
clone size: NA
D gene: NA
V gene: TRBV19